Each of the 30 T cell receptor beta chains below was sequenced from the same sample in a study of shared T cell receptors in the human thymus. Data came from immunoSEQ multiplex PCR; TCRdb stores just in-frame clones and leaves some out. The sample has some 700,000 clones; 80% to 90% are singletons. The sample was also linked to a second study, of human thymus T cells.

Sequencing input: thymocytes. These receptors all stem from a girl under three years old with a congenital heart defect.

J is TRBJ2-1 and V is TRBV6-4; D remains unclear. There are 15 residues in the CDR3. Germline V gene sequence: CDR1 MRHNA, CDR2 SNTAGT. The germline V and J ends were trimmed by 5 bases and 4 bases, with 15 bases remaining between them. The DNA for the CDR3 is TGTGCCAGCAGTCTTCACGGTATGTCGTACAATGAGCAGTTCTTC. This codes for CASSLHGMSYNEQFF.

The CDR3 DNA follows: TGTGCCAGCAGCTTAATAGGGGACAGGTTTAACTATGGCTACACCTTC. This sequence encodes CASSLIGDRFNYGYTF. V usage is TRBV13 and J usage is TRBJ1-2; 8 nucleotides line up with TRBD1. This CDR3 comprises 16 residues. Germline V gene sequence: CDR1 PRHDT, CDR2 FYEKMQ (reference sequence). Trimming at V came to 2 bases and at J to 1 base, leaving 6 bases not matched to a gene.

This clone was seen a handful of times. V is TRBV6-1 and J is TRBJ2-5; the match to TRBD2 covers 8 bases. V shed 6 bases, J shed 1 base, and the junction held 1 base outside the gene matches. The CDR3 length is 13 residues. Germline V gene sequence: CDR1 MNHNS, CDR2 SASEGT. In DNA form, the CDR3 reads TGTGCCAGCAGCGGACTAGCCCAAGAGACCCAGTACTTC. It yields the protein CASSGLAQETQYF.

This clone has just one count. CDR3: CAWAKGVFGEKLFF. CDR3 bases: TGTGCCTGGGCCAAGGGGGTTTTCGGTGAAAAACTGTTTTTT. The V call is TRBV30, the J call TRBJ1-4; D is perhaps TRBD1 (6 bases). Germline V gene lookup returns CDR1 GTSNPN and CDR2 SVGIG (reference sequence). This CDR3 has 14 residues. The V end lost 5 bases, the J end lost 7 bases, and 17 bases lay between the germline ends.

Only one count was recorded for this clone. The CDR3 sequence is CASRRGESANYGYTF. CDR3 bases: TGCGCCAGCCGACGGGGGGAGTCCGCTAACTATGGCTACACCTTC. The chain combines TRBV5-1 with TRBJ1-2, with D perhaps TRBD1 (5 bases). The CDR3 extends over 15 amino acids. Trimming removed 7 bases from V and 0 bases from J, with 16 bases in between. The germline gives CDR1 SGHRS, CDR2 YFSETQ.

The J gene is TRBJ2-7, the V gene TRBV18; D remains unclear. CDR1 KGHSH and CDR2 LQKENI come from the germline V gene. The CDR3 sequence is 14 residues long. V lost 0 bases and J 5 bases, leaving 11 bases between the germline ends. CDR3 bases: TGTGCCAGCTCACCACCCTCGGTTTCGGACGAGCAGTACTTC. It encodes CASSPPSVSDEQYF.

The chain carries TRBV19 and TRBJ1-2, with TRBD1 matching over 7 bases. CDR1 and CDR2 from the germline V gene are LNHDA and SQIVND (reference sequence). Trimming took 6 bases from V and 0 from J; bases not matched to a gene: 13. The CDR3 sequence is 17 residues long. CDR3 region: CASSNRDRDGANYGYTF. CDR3 in DNA: TGTGCCAGTAGCAATCGTGACAGGGATGGAGCTAACTATGGCTACACCTTC. Drawing the rest from reference TRBV19 and TRBJ1-2, the complete variable domain is DGGITQSPKYLFRKEGQNVTLSCEQNLNHDAMYWYRQDPGQGLRLIYYSQIVNDFQKGDIAEGYSVSREKKESFPLTVTSAQKNPTAFYLCASSNRDRDGANYGYTFGSGTRLTVV.

This rearrangement joins TRBV9 to TRBJ2-6; 8 bases fit TRBD1. The CDR3 contains 18 residues. V lost 6 bases and J lost 0; bases outside the gene matches: 11. From germline, CDR1 is SGDLS and CDR2 YYNGEE. This CDR3 reads CASTIAPGGHSGANVLTF. The CDR3 nucleotides are TGTGCCAGCACCATCGCCCCAGGGGGCCACTCTGGGGCCAACGTCCTGACTTTC.

The gene calls are TRBV6-4 and TRBJ1-1; unclear D gene. The germline V and J ends were trimmed by 4 bases and 2 bases, with 8 bases remaining between them. In germline, CDR1 is MRHNA, CDR2 SNTAGT. CDR3 length: 13 residues. CDR3 in amino acids: CASSVDVNTEAFF. The CDR3 DNA is TGTGCCAGCAGTGTAGATGTAAACACTGAAGCTTTCTTT.

V gene TRBV4-1 combines with J gene TRBJ2-3; the match to TRBD1 covers 7 bases. Germline values: CDR1 MGHRA, CDR2 YSYEKL. This CDR3 is 16 amino acids long. V trimming: 1 base; J trimming: 4 bases; junction bases outside the gene matches: 8. The CDR3 protein is CASSQGDRVPSDTQYF. The CDR3 DNA reads as TGCGCCAGCAGCCAAGGTGACAGGGTGCCTTCAGATACGCAGTATTTT.

V gene TRBV4-1 combines with J gene TRBJ1-2; 10 positions agree with TRBD1. Germline V gene lookup returns CDR1 MGHRA and CDR2 YSYEKL. The V segment lost 3 bases and the J segment 4 bases; nucleotides outside the gene matches: 5. This CDR3 contains 15 residues. The CDR3 here is CASSQEGQGIYGYTF. Here the CDR3 DNA reads TGCGCCAGCAGCCAGGAGGGACAGGGGATCTATGGCTACACCTTC.

This chain uses TRBV5-8 with TRBJ1-3, with D tentatively TRBD1 (5 bases). Germline-derived CDR1 and CDR2 are SGHTS and YDEGEE. This CDR3 is 17 amino acids long. Trimming took off 4 bases at V and 0 bases at J, with 17 bases between the two ends. The CDR3 protein is CASSQNPRTRSGNTIYF. CDR3 nucleotide sequence: TGTGCCAGCAGCCAAAACCCCCGGACACGCTCTGGAAACACCATATATTTT.

CDR3 coding DNA: TGTGCCACCATAGGACTAGCGGGGGTCCAAGAGACCCAGTACTTC. Translation: CATIGLAGVQETQYF. This sequence joins TRBV25-1 and TRBJ2-5; 13 positions agree with TRBD2. Germline V lookup: CDR1 MGHDK, CDR2 SYGVNS. J gave up 1 base and V 10 bases, and 6 bases lay outside the gene matches. The CDR3 contains 15 residues.

This clone was seen a few times. The chain combines TRBV9 with TRBJ1-1; D gene uncertain. V was clipped by 0 bases and J by 1 base, with 10 bases between them. The CDR3 consists of 15 residues. Germline lookup yields CDR1 SGDLS and CDR2 YYNGEE. The CDR3, as DNA: TGTGCCAGCAGCGTAGTGTTAGGAGAGAACACTGAAGCTTTCTTT. Translating it yields CASSVVLGENTEAFF.

The CDR3 coding sequence is TGTGCCAGCAGCGTAGGGCTCAGAGGCCGCACAGATACGCAGTATTTT. As protein: CASSVGLRGRTDTQYF. The V gene is TRBV9, the J gene TRBJ2-3; D is unresolved. From germline, CDR1 is SGDLS and CDR2 YYNGEE. The CDR3 has 16 residues. V lost 0 bases and J lost 1, with 12 bases in between.

The table lists this clone with a few counts. The CDR3, as DNA: TGTGCCAGCAGAGACAGGGAGGACTATGGCTACACCTTC. It yields the protein CASRDREDYGYTF. V gene TRBV6-6 combines with J gene TRBJ1-2, with 7 bases identical to TRBD1. CDR1 and CDR2 (germline): MNHNY, SVGAGI (reference sequence). Losses at the gene ends were 6 bases for V and 3 bases for J; bases not matched to a gene: 4. The CDR3 is made up of 13 amino acids.

The chain couples TRBV11-2 to TRBJ2-1; tentative D call: TRBD1 (6 bases). The V gene's germline CDR1 is SGHAT and CDR2 FQNNGV. V shed 1 base and J shed 1 base, with 11 bases lying between them. This CDR3 is built from 16 residues. The CDR3 here is CASSLAQGPSYNEQFF. CDR3 sequence (DNA): TGTGCCAGCAGCTTAGCACAGGGTCCTTCCTACAATGAGCAGTTCTTC.

The V and J genes are TRBV2 and TRBJ1-6; D gene uncertain. Germline lookup yields CDR1 SNHLY and CDR2 FYNNEI. The V gene lost 7 bases and the J gene lost 9 bases, with 16 bases spanning the gap. The CDR3 covers 14 residues. The DNA of the CDR3 is TGTGCCAGCATCTCTTGGGCAGCACCTTCACCCCTCCACTTT. This gives the protein CASISWAAPSPLHF.

The chain couples TRBV7-2 to TRBJ2-5, with 9 bases that match TRBD2. The CDR3 totals 17 residues. Germline CDR1 reads SGHTA; CDR2 reads FQGNSA. With 1 base clipped from V and 1 base from J, the junction kept 7 bases outside the gene matches. In DNA form, the CDR3 reads TGTGCCAGCAGCTTAGGGATTAGCGGGGGATCCCAAGAGACCCAGTACTTC. Protein: CASSLGISGGSQETQYF.

The sample holds one count of this clone. The CDR3 spells CAWSVIRGGYTF. The CDR3 DNA follows: TGTGCCTGGAGTGTAATACGAGGTGGCTACACCTTC. The chain is built from TRBV30 and TRBJ1-2; no clear D. V gave up 0 bases and J gave up 7 bases, with 9 bases separating them. Germline V gives CDR1 GTSNPN, CDR2 SVGIG (reference sequence). The CDR3 consists of 12 residues.

The chain links TRBV5-1 to TRBJ2-5; D is unresolved. The CDR3 runs 12 residues. Trimming pared 7 bases from V and 3 bases from J, leaving 10 bases between. The germline gives CDR1 SGHRS, CDR2 YFSETQ. The CDR3 loop is CASGEEEETQYF. CDR3 coding DNA: TGCGCCAGCGGTGAGGAAGAAGAGACCCAGTACTTC.

V usage is TRBV4-3 and J usage is TRBJ1-5, with D perhaps matching TRBD1 (5 bases). The CDR3 is 16 residues long. Between the trimmed V and J ends, which lost 4 bases and 4 bases, there was a span of 17 bases. Germline CDR1 and CDR2: LGHNA and YSLEER. CDR3 amino acids: CASSPLPRQLNQPQHF. CDR3 bases: TGCGCCAGCAGCCCCCTACCTAGACAGCTTAATCAGCCCCAGCATTTT.

This sequence joins TRBV29-1 and TRBJ1-1, with D tentatively TRBD1 (5 bases). Germline CDR1 reads SQVTM; CDR2 reads ANQGSEA. This CDR3 is 16 amino acids long. V lost 3 bases to trimming and J lost 0 bases, with 17 bases between them. CDR3 protein: CSVDGALWDLNTEAFF. The CDR3 DNA is TGCAGCGTTGACGGAGCTCTCTGGGACTTGAACACTGAAGCTTTCTTT. The variable domain in full, with the rest retrieved from reference TRBV29-1 and TRBJ1-1, is SAVISQKPSRDICQRGTSLTIQCQVDSQVTMMFWYRQQPGQSLTLIATANQGSEATYESGFVIDKFPISRPNLTFSTLTVSNMSPEDSSIYLCSVDGALWDLNTEAFFGQGTRLTVV.

As concerns this clone: One end of the junction is discordant with germline, which a read error may explain. The CDR3 sequence is CASSDLRSGGAKIF. The CDR3 nucleotides read TGTGCCAGCAGTGACCTTCGTAGCGGGGGGGCGAAGATCTTC. The chain links TRBV6-4 to TRBJ2-1; 11 nucleotides align to TRBD2. The CDR3 loop spans 14 amino acids. Germline CDR1 MRHNA, CDR2 SNTAGT.

The chain carries TRBV2 and TRBJ1-5; TRBD1 agrees at 8 bases. This CDR3 is built from 19 residues. V was pared by 5 bases and J by 2 bases, with 17 bases of the junction left unmatched. Germline CDR1 is SNHLY and CDR2 is FYNNEI. The CDR3 loop reads CASSSPNIKDRDGNQPQHF. The CDR3 DNA follows: TGTGCCAGCAGTTCCCCGAATATAAAGGACAGGGATGGCAATCAGCCCCAGCATTTT. The whole variable domain, filled in from reference TRBV2 and TRBJ1-5, reads EPEVTQTPSHQVTQMGQEVILRCVPISNHLYFYWYRQILGQKVEFLVSFYNNEISEKSEIFDDQFSVERPDGSNFTLKIRSTKLEDSAMYFCASSSPNIKDRDGNQPQHFGDGTRLSIL.

V usage is TRBV6-6 and J usage is TRBJ1-4, with 7 bases matching TRBD1. Germline lookup yields CDR1 MNHNY and CDR2 SVGAGI (reference sequence). The CDR3 loop spans 15 amino acids. V lost 4 bases to trimming and J lost 4 bases; unmatched junction nucleotides: 6. CDR3 nucleotide sequence: TGTGCCAGCAGTTCCCGGGACAGACTTAATGAAAAACTGTTTTTT. It codes for CASSSRDRLNEKLFF.

The genes are TRBV27 and TRBJ2-2; perhaps TRBD2 as D (6 bases). The CDR3 sequence is 16 residues long. The germline V and J ends were trimmed by 0 bases and 5 bases, with 13 bases remaining between them. The germline V gene has CDR1 MNHEY and CDR2 SMNVEV (reference sequence). Here the CDR3 reads CASSLSKGRRTGELFF. The CDR3 coding sequence is TGTGCCAGCAGTTTATCGAAGGGGAGGAGAACCGGGGAGCTGTTTTTT.

The chain uses TRBV5-1 and TRBJ2-5, with 7 positions matching TRBD2. Germline V gene lookup returns CDR1 SGHRS and CDR2 YFSETQ. This CDR3 spans 15 amino acids. With V trimmed by 2 bases and J by 2 bases, 6 bases remained unmatched. CDR3 sequence: CASSLERGFQETQYF. As DNA, the CDR3 is TGCGCCAGCAGCTTAGAGCGGGGTTTTCAAGAGACCCAGTACTTC.

The J gene is TRBJ1-6, the V gene TRBV12-5; no clear D gene. CDR3 size: 15 residues. Germline V CDR1 and CDR2: LGHNT, FRNRAP. Trimming cost V 6 bases and J 1 base, with 10 bases left between them. In DNA, the CDR3 is TGTGCTAGTGGCCTAACCGGGTCCTATAATTCACCCCTCCACTTT. Encoded protein: CASGLTGSYNSPLHF.

The rearrangement joins TRBV11-2 to TRBJ1-1; tentatively, D is TRBD1 (5 bases). V shed 1 base and J shed 4 bases, with 13 bases lying between them. CDR1 and CDR2 (germline): SGHAT, FQNNGV. The CDR3 has 15 residues. The CDR3 is CASSLAEEGSTEAFF. Here the CDR3 DNA reads TGTGCCAGCAGCTTAGCCGAGGAGGGGTCCACTGAAGCTTTCTTT.